Presented here are 32 T cell receptor beta chains from one specimen sequenced in a study of T cells after somatic rescue of genetic block (dated by TCRdb to the early 2020s). The library was made by the immunoSEQ multiplex PCR assay. TCRdb provides this immuneACCESS table in a form limited to in-frame rearrangements. Some clones are lacking; in checked studies, under half of them reflect an unresolved V gene, and why the rest are absent is not known. This sample gives 80,000 to 90,000 clones in total; approximately 90% of them show up just once. The ten largest make up around 1.6% of the sample. Input material: peripheral blood mononuclear cells (PBMCs). These receptors were collected from a woman aged 18 to 35.

This chain uses TRBV28 with TRBJ2-5; the match to TRBD2 covers 8 bases. This CDR3 comprises 19 residues. V dropped 6 bases and J dropped 4; count of bases not matched to a gene: 22. Germline V lookup: CDR1 MDHEN, CDR2 SYDVKM. CDR3 amino acids: CASRFWSAMGDRGGETQYF. CDR3 nucleotide sequence: TGTGCCAGCAGATTCTGGAGTGCGATGGGGGATCGGGGGGGAGAGACCCAGTACTTC. Full variable domain (rest looked up from reference TRBV28 and TRBJ2-5): DVKVTQSSRYLVKRTGEKVFLECVQDMDHENMFWYRQDPGLGLRLIYFSYDVKMKEKGDIPEGYSVSREKKERFSLILESASTNQTSMYLCASRFWSAMGDRGGETQYFGPGTRLLVL.

V is TRBV2 and J is TRBJ1-2; D not certain. Between the trimmed V and J ends, which lost 9 bases and 5 bases, there was a span of 10 bases. The CDR3 extends over 11 amino acids. Germline V gene data show CDR1 as SNHLY and CDR2 as FYNNEI. The CDR3, as DNA: TGTGCCAGTTCAGCGGTATATGGCTACACCTTC. The encoded protein is CASSAVYGYTF. Based on the CDR3 plus reference TRBV2 and TRBJ1-2, the full variable domain is EPEVTQTPSHQVTQMGQEVILRCVPISNHLYFYWYRQILGQKVEFLVSFYNNEISEKSEIFDDQFSVERPDGSNFTLKIRSTKLEDSAMYFCASSAVYGYTFGSGTRLTVV.

In DNA, the CDR3 is TGTGCCAGCTCACCGGACAGGGGGCGATACAATGAGCAGTTCTTC. Protein product: CASSPDRGRYNEQFF. The chain combines TRBV18 with TRBJ2-1; 11 bases are shared with TRBD1. There are 15 residues in the CDR3. Germline values: CDR1 KGHSH, CDR2 LQKENI. V lost 3 bases to trimming and J lost 4 bases; unmatched junction nucleotides: 2.

The rearrangement links TRBV5-1 to TRBJ2-1; possibly TRBD2 for D (6 bases). The CDR3 is made up of 14 amino acids. The V end was cut by 3 bases, the J end by 2 bases, with 9 bases between. Germline CDR1 is SGHRS and CDR2 is YFSETQ. In DNA, the CDR3 is TGCGCCAGCAGCTCGGGGGATCCCTACAATGAGCAGTTCTTC. Protein sequence: CASSSGDPYNEQFF.

The chain carries TRBV29-1 and TRBJ2-5, with 9 bases matching TRBD2. The germline gives CDR1 SQVTM, CDR2 ANQGSEA. This CDR3 is built from 17 residues. J gave up 5 bases and V 3 bases, and 16 bases lay outside the gene matches. The CDR3 loop reads CSVDGAVAGVPKETQYF. In DNA, the CDR3 is TGCAGCGTTGACGGGGCGGTAGCGGGAGTGCCAAAGGAGACCCAGTACTTC.

This chain links TRBV7-2 with TRBJ1-1; 8 bases line up with TRBD1. CDR3 length: 13 residues. J gave up 10 bases and V 1 base, and 5 bases lay outside the gene matches. Germline V gives CDR1 SGHTA, CDR2 FQGNSA. The CDR3 sequence is CASSLGGTGSAFF. The CDR3 DNA reads as TGTGCCAGCAGCTTAGGTGGGACAGGTTCAGCTTTCTTT.

For the CDR3, the DNA is TGTGCCAGCAGTTTATCCAGGGGGCCTCGCGAGCAGTACTTC. Protein: CASSLSRGPREQYF. The chain combines TRBV27 with TRBJ2-7, with 8 bases matching TRBD1. In germline, CDR1 is MNHEY, CDR2 SMNVEV (reference sequence). The CDR3 contains 14 residues. Trimming at V came to 0 bases and at J to 6 bases, leaving 4 bases not matched to a gene.

This clone turned up a few times. This chain uses TRBV11-2 with TRBJ2-4, with 10 bases aligning to TRBD1. V lost 3 bases, J lost 8 bases, and 4 bases stayed unmatched. The germline CDR1 and CDR2 sequences are SGHAT and FQNNGV. The CDR3 runs 14 residues. The CDR3 is CASSFTGTGDIQYF. The CDR3 DNA follows: TGTGCCAGCAGCTTTACCGGGACAGGGGACATTCAGTACTTC.

A few counts support this clone. CDR3 coding DNA: TGTGCTAGTGGGATACTCTGGGCAGATACGCAGTATTTT. Translating it yields CASGILWADTQYF. V and J are TRBV12-5 and TRBJ2-3, with no clear D. This CDR3 has 13 residues. V lost 6 bases and J 4 bases, leaving 11 bases between the germline ends. In germline, CDR1 is LGHNT, CDR2 FRNRAP.

V is TRBV6-1 and J is TRBJ1-1, with TRBD1 matching 8 bases. Germline V CDR1 and CDR2: MNHNS, SASEGT. The trim removed 5 bases at V and 1 base at J, leaving 3 bases unmatched. The CDR3 consists of 14 residues. The CDR3 spells CASSLGQGNTEAFF. The CDR3 nucleotides are TGTGCCAGCAGTTTAGGACAGGGGAACACTGAAGCTTTCTTT.

The gene calls are TRBV6-5 and TRBJ2-7, with unresolved D. Germline CDR1 reads MNHEY; CDR2 reads SVGAGI. The CDR3 sequence is 13 residues long. Trimming stripped 0 bases from V and 6 bases from J, with 9 bases between. CDR3: CASSYSKWSEQYF. CDR3 in DNA: TGTGCCAGCAGTTACTCGAAATGGTCCGAGCAGTACTTC.

V usage is TRBV6-6 and J usage is TRBJ1-1; D is unclear. Germline V gives CDR1 MNHNY, CDR2 SVGAGI (reference sequence). V lost 4 bases to trimming and J lost 1 base, with 7 bases between them. CDR3 length equals 13 residues. The CDR3 reads CASSSSENTEAFF. The CDR3 coding sequence is TGTGCCAGCAGTTCGTCCGAGAACACTGAAGCTTTCTTT.

The V gene is TRBV27, the J gene TRBJ2-3; 11 bases are shared with TRBD2. Germline V lookup: CDR1 MNHEY, CDR2 SMNVEV (reference sequence). The CDR3 has 14 amino acids. Losses at the gene ends were 4 bases for V and 6 bases for J; bases not matched to a gene: 3. CDR3 DNA sequence: TGTGCCAGCAGTTCTCGACTAGCGGGGGATACGCAGTATTTT. Its translation: CASSSRLAGDTQYF.

The chain joins TRBV11-3 to TRBJ2-2; no definite D call. V lost 5 bases and J lost 6, with 10 bases in between. This CDR3 contains 13 residues. CDR1 is SGHNT and CDR2 is YENEEA in the germline V gene. The CDR3, as DNA: TGTGCCAGCAGCCTCGAGGCCCCCGGGGAGCTGTTTTTT. Amino acid sequence: CASSLEAPGELFF.

In its sample, this clone was seen once. This chain connects TRBV27 to TRBJ2-7, with 7 bases identical to TRBD1. Trimming cost V 5 bases and J 2 bases; bases outside gene matches: 6. The length of the CDR3 is 14 residues. Germline values: CDR1 MNHEY, CDR2 SMNVEV (reference sequence). DNA for the CDR3: TGTGCCAGCAGTCCAGGGGGAGACCCCTACGAGCAGTACTTC. Translated, it gives CASSPGGDPYEQYF.

This chain links TRBV28 with TRBJ2-7; D not resolved. Trimming removed 5 bases from V and 3 bases from J, with 8 bases in between. CDR3 length: 12 residues. CDR1 is MDHEN and CDR2 is SYDVKM in the germline V gene. The CDR3 loop is CASSADDYEQYF. Here the CDR3 DNA reads TGTGCCAGCAGTGCCGACGACTACGAGCAGTACTTC.

The V and J genes are TRBV28 and TRBJ2-5; possible D gene TRBD2, 7 bases. This CDR3 is 15 amino acids long. V dropped 0 bases and J dropped 5 bases, with 13 bases sitting between them. Germline V gene data show CDR1 as MDHEN and CDR2 as SYDVKM. The CDR3 loop is CASSLWAGARETQYF. The CDR3 region has the DNA TGTGCCAGCAGTTTATGGGCGGGGGCGCGTGAGACCCAGTACTTC. Full variable domain (rest looked up from reference TRBV28 and TRBJ2-5): DVKVTQSSRYLVKRTGEKVFLECVQDMDHENMFWYRQDPGLGLRLIYFSYDVKMKEKGDIPEGYSVSREKKERFSLILESASTNQTSMYLCASSLWAGARETQYFGPGTRLLVL.

This chain connects TRBV6-4 to TRBJ1-4, with D possibly TRBD1 on 6 matching bases. Germline CDR1 and CDR2: MRHNA and SNTAGT. Trimming pared 3 bases from V and 6 bases from J, leaving 14 bases between. The CDR3 consists of 15 residues. The CDR3 loop is CASSEQGRVDEKLFF. In DNA form, the CDR3 reads TGTGCCAGCAGTGAACAGGGAAGGGTTGATGAAAAACTGTTTTTT.

The chain links TRBV7-9 to TRBJ2-5; D is unresolved. Trimming pared 1 base from V and 5 bases from J, leaving 14 bases between. CDR1 SEHNR and CDR2 FQNEAQ come from the germline V gene (reference sequence). This CDR3 region has 15 residues. CDR3 in amino acids: CASSLGFRLVETQYF. The CDR3 DNA reads as TGTGCCAGCAGCTTAGGGTTTCGGCTAGTTGAGACCCAGTACTTC.

The chain couples TRBV6-5 to TRBJ2-7; D may be TRBD2 (6 bases). The V gene's germline CDR1 is MNHEY and CDR2 SVGAGI. The CDR3 totals 14 residues. The ends were cut back, 7 bases at V and 3 bases at J, with 16 bases in the middle. CDR3 coding DNA: TGTGCCAGCATGTCAGGCGGGGCCCTCTACGAGCAGTACTTC. Its protein product is CASMSGGALYEQYF.

V gene TRBV27 combines with J gene TRBJ2-5; possibly TRBD2 for D (6 bases). Trimming left V 4 bases short and J 2 bases short, with 11 bases between. The CDR3 is 14 amino acids. Per the germline V gene, CDR1 is MNHEY and CDR2 is SMNVEV (reference sequence). The CDR3 nucleotides read TGTGCCAGCAGTTCTTTTCTAGCGCAAGAGACCCAGTACTTC. Translating gives CASSSFLAQETQYF.

Remarks on this clone: A read error may explain this, as a much larger clone is one base away. This chain connects TRBV6-4 to TRBJ2-5; the D gene is possibly TRBD2 (5 bases). Germline CDR1 and CDR2: MRHNA and SNTAGT. The length of the CDR3 is 15 residues. V dropped 3 bases and J dropped 5 bases, with 16 bases sitting between them. The CDR3: CASSEASRSLETQYF. CDR3 bases: TGTGCCAGCAGTGAGGCTAGCAGGAGTTTGGAGACCCAGTACTTC.

The V call is TRBV2, the J call TRBJ2-5; D is perhaps TRBD2 (6 bases). The CDR3 is 13 residues long. CDR1 is SNHLY, CDR2 FYNNEI, per germline. Trimming stripped 7 bases from V and 1 base from J, with 10 bases between. The CDR3 here is CASMEGTQETQYF. Written as DNA, the CDR3 is TGTGCCAGCATGGAGGGAACCCAAGAGACCCAGTACTTC.

V and J are TRBV7-9 and TRBJ2-5; D is undetermined. Trimming left V 11 bases short and J 4 bases short, with 20 bases between. The CDR3 extends over 14 amino acids. In germline, CDR1 is SEHNR, CDR2 FQNEAQ (reference sequence). CDR3 DNA sequence: TGTGCCGGAACACTGGCCGGGCTGGGAGAGACCCAGTACTTC. Its protein is CAGTLAGLGETQYF.

V and J are TRBV4-2 and TRBJ2-3, with D possibly TRBD2 on 5 matching bases. The CDR3 consists of 16 residues. The V end was cut by 4 bases, the J end by 6 bases, with 20 bases between. Germline V CDR1 and CDR2: LGHNA, YNFKEQ. The CDR3 region is CASSPYGGSSSDTQYF. The CDR3 DNA sequence: TGTGCCAGCAGCCCGTACGGAGGTAGTTCCTCCGATACGCAGTATTTT.

The V gene is TRBV11-2, the J gene TRBJ1-2; TRBD1 aligns across 9 bases. Germline CDR1 is SGHAT and CDR2 is FQNNGV. The length of the CDR3 is 17 residues. The ends lost 5 bases at V and 1 base at J; junction bases unmatched: 11. CDR3 nucleotide sequence: TGTGCCAGCAGCCGAAATCGAGCGGGACAGGGTAACTATGGCTACACCTTC. This translates into CASSRNRAGQGNYGYTF. The entire variable domain, with the rest obtained from reference TRBV11-2 and TRBJ1-2, is as follows: EAGVAQSPRYKIIEKRQSVAFWCNPISGHATLYWYQQILGQGPKLLIQFQNNGVVDDSQLPKDRFSAERLKGVDSTLKIQPAKLEDSAVYLCASSRNRAGQGNYGYTFGSGTRLTVV.

This chain joins TRBV9 and TRBJ2-7; the D gene could be TRBD1 or TRBD2 (6 bases each). The length of the CDR3 is 13 residues. Trimming took off 0 bases at V and 7 bases at J, with 11 bases between the two ends. Germline V CDR1 and CDR2: SGDLS, YYNGEE. CDR3 DNA: TGTGCCAGCAGCGTAGCCGGAGGGGGGGAGCAGTACTTC. It encodes CASSVAGGGEQYF.

This rearrangement joins TRBV7-3 to TRBJ2-1; TRBD1 matches 9 bases. The V gene end was trimmed by 5 bases and the J gene end by 8 bases; junction bases not matched to a gene: 4. The CDR3 loop spans 13 amino acids. Germline CDR1 and CDR2: SGHTA and FQGTGA. CDR3 DNA sequence: TGTGCCAGCAGCCTCGACAGGGGGGATGAGCAGTTCTTC. This sequence encodes CASSLDRGDEQFF.

The chain recombines TRBV27 with TRBJ2-4; D ambiguous. Germline loops: CDR1 MNHEY, CDR2 SMNVEV (reference sequence). The V and J ends lost 2 bases and 1 base respectively, with 0 bases between them. The CDR3 runs 12 residues. CDR3 loop: CASSLAKNIQYF. CDR3 DNA: TGTGCCAGCAGTTTAGCCAAAAACATTCAGTACTTC.

J is TRBJ1-2 and V is TRBV2; D is possibly TRBD1 (5 bases). The CDR3 covers 18 residues. Germline V gives CDR1 SNHLY, CDR2 FYNNEI. V dropped 7 bases and J dropped 6 bases, with 30 bases sitting between them. This chain's CDR3 is CASIYGWTGTSSPNGYTF. The CDR3 DNA follows: TGTGCCAGCATTTATGGTTGGACCGGGACGTCCTCTCCGAATGGCTACACCTTC.

This clone has only one observation. One end of the junction is discordant with germline, which a read error may explain. The rearrangement links TRBV7-7 to TRBJ2-5; D gene uncertain. Germline CDR1 and CDR2: SSHAT and FNYEAQ (reference sequence). The CDR3 consists of 14 residues. The CDR3 DNA sequence: TGTGCTAGCAGCTTATCGTCTGCCCAAGAGACCCAGTACTTC. This sequence encodes CASSLSSAQETQYF.

The rearrangement links TRBV5-6 to TRBJ2-7; the match to TRBD2 covers 8 bases. In germline, CDR1 is SGHDT, CDR2 YYEEEE. V shed 5 bases, J shed 1 base, and the junction held 8 bases outside the gene matches. The CDR3 sequence is 15 residues long. CDR3 sequence (DNA): TGTGCCAGCAGTAAGGAGCGGGAGTGGTCCTACGAGCAGTACTTC. The encoded protein is CASSKEREWSYEQYF.